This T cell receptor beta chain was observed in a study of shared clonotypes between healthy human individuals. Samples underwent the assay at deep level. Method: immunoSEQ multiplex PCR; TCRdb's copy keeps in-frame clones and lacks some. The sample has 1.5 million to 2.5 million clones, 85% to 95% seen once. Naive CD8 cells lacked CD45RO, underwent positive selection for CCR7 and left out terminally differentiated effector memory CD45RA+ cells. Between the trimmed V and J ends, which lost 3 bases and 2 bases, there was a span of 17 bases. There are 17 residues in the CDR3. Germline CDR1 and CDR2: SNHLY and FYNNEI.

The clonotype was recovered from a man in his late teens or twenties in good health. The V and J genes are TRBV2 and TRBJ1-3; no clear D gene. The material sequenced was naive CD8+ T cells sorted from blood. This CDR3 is CASSEGRGGMAGNTIYF. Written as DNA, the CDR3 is TGTGCCAGCAGTGAGGGTCGAGGAGGGATGGCTGGAAACACCATATATTTT.